These 12 T cell receptor beta chains originate from one sample sequenced in a study of shared clonotypes between healthy human individuals. TCRdb's copy holds only in-frame clones and misses some; the assay was immunoSEQ multiplex PCR. The data show hundreds of thousands of clones, around 72% seen once. Sequences were obtained from memory CD4+ T cells sorted from blood. Indicated subset: CD45RA-negative fraction. Receptors were obtained from a woman aged 25 to 39 in good health.

This sequence joins TRBV6-1 and TRBJ1-5; D is unresolved. V gave up 10 bases and J gave up 2 bases, with 12 bases separating them. This CDR3 is built from 13 residues. Germline V gene lookup returns CDR1 MNHNS and CDR2 SASEGT. The CDR3 loop is CAIGKEGNQPQHF. CDR3 bases: TGTGCCATAGGGAAAGAGGGCAATCAGCCCCAGCATTTT.

This clone was observed a handful of times. At the DNA level, this CDR3 is encoded by other sequences in the same sample as well. The V gene is TRBV7-2, the J gene TRBJ1-5; D not resolved. There are 13 residues in the CDR3. V was shortened by 0 bases and J by 4 bases, with 4 bases between the two germline ends. From germline, CDR1 is SGHTA and CDR2 FQGNSA. In DNA form, the CDR3 reads TGTGCCAGCAGCTTAGCACCGAATCAGCCCCAGCATTTT. It yields the protein CASSLAPNQPQHF.

This clone was counted a few times. The chain uses TRBV5-1 and TRBJ1-2, with 9 nucleotides matching TRBD1. The CDR3 consists of 15 residues. V shed 2 bases, J shed 4 bases, and the junction held 6 bases outside the gene matches. CDR1 and CDR2 from the germline V gene are SGHRS and YFSETQ. The CDR3 loop is CASSFGTGSGYGYTF. The CDR3 nucleotides read TGCGCCAGCAGCTTCGGGACAGGGTCGGGCTATGGCTACACCTTC.

This clone was counted a few times. The J gene is TRBJ1-1, the V gene TRBV6-5; 8 nucleotides align to TRBD1. This CDR3 is 15 amino acids long. Unmatched junction bases numbered 11, after V lost 8 bases and J lost 3 bases. Germline CDR1 MNHEY, CDR2 SVGAGI. Here the CDR3 DNA reads TGTGCCAGCTGGGGGCAGGGGGCGGGGGACACTGAAGCTTTCTTT. Its protein product is CASWGQGAGDTEAFF.

This chain joins TRBV4-1 and TRBJ2-7; possible D gene TRBD2, 7 bases. The V gene lost 0 bases and the J gene lost 3 bases, with 18 bases spanning the gap. CDR1 is MGHRA, CDR2 YSYEKL, per germline. The CDR3 loop spans 17 amino acids. The CDR3 sequence is CASSQEEWGGGFYEQYF. The DNA of the CDR3 is TGCGCCAGCAGCCAAGAGGAGTGGGGAGGGGGATTCTACGAGCAGTACTTC.

The V and J genes are TRBV2 and TRBJ2-7; D is undetermined. With 4 bases removed from V and 4 bases from J, the gap between germline ends came to 2 bases. CDR3 length equals 10 residues. The V gene's germline CDR1 is SNHLY and CDR2 FYNNEI. CDR3 residues: CASSAYEQYF. DNA of the CDR3: TGTGCCAGCAGTGCGTACGAGCAGTACTTC.

The genes are TRBV19 and TRBJ1-3; the D is unclear. This CDR3 spans 14 amino acids. The ends were cut back, 6 bases at V and 0 bases at J, with 9 bases in the middle. Per the germline V gene, CDR1 is LNHDA and CDR2 is SQIVND (reference sequence). The CDR3 sequence: CASSPEDSGNTIYF. DNA for the CDR3: TGTGCCAGTAGCCCCGAGGACTCTGGAAACACCATATATTTT.

This chain connects TRBV7-2 to TRBJ2-2, with D tentatively TRBD1 (5 bases). This CDR3 has 13 amino acids. Per germline, CDR1 SGHTA and CDR2 FQGNSA. V lost 1 base, J lost 9 bases, and 9 bases lay in between. Here the CDR3 DNA reads TGTGCCAGCAGCTTAGTAGGGGATCGGGAGCTGTTTTTT. It specifies CASSLVGDRELFF.

This clone turned up a few times. The chain recombines TRBV19 with TRBJ2-3, with 8 nucleotides matching TRBD2. Losses at the gene ends were 5 bases for V and 9 bases for J; bases not matched to a gene: 10. The germline CDR1 and CDR2 sequences are LNHDA and SQIVND (reference sequence). The CDR3 loop spans 14 amino acids. The chain's CDR3 is CASSSTGTRGTQYF. The CDR3 bases are TGTGCCAGTAGTTCTACCGGGACTAGAGGAACGCAGTATTTT.

In its sample, this clone was seen a few times. The J gene is TRBJ2-5, the V gene TRBV5-1; D is ambiguous. CDR1 SGHRS and CDR2 YFSETQ come from the germline V gene. The CDR3 has 15 amino acids. V shed 0 bases and J shed 4 bases, with 13 bases lying between them. This CDR3 is CASSLASKVGETQYF. DNA of the CDR3: TGCGCCAGCAGCTTGGCATCCAAGGTGGGAGAGACCCAGTACTTC.

The V and J genes are TRBV28 and TRBJ2-7, with 11 bases fitting TRBD2. CDR1 and CDR2 from the germline V gene are MDHEN and SYDVKM. The CDR3 covers 15 residues. J lost 5 bases, V lost 4 bases, and 7 bases had no gene match. CDR3 DNA sequence: TGTGCCAGCAGTTCTAGCGGGAGGACCTTGGACGAGCAGTACTTC. This encodes CASSSSGRTLDEQYF.

J is TRBJ2-7 and V is TRBV11-2; the D gene could be TRBD1 or TRBD2 (5 bases each). The CDR3 spans 14 residues. Germline V gives CDR1 SGHAT, CDR2 FQNNGV. Trimming shortened V by 2 bases and J by 2 bases, and 10 bases separated the two germline ends. For the CDR3, the DNA is TGTGCCAGCAGCTTAAACCCGGGGCCCTACGAGCAGTACTTC. Its protein is CASSLNPGPYEQYF.